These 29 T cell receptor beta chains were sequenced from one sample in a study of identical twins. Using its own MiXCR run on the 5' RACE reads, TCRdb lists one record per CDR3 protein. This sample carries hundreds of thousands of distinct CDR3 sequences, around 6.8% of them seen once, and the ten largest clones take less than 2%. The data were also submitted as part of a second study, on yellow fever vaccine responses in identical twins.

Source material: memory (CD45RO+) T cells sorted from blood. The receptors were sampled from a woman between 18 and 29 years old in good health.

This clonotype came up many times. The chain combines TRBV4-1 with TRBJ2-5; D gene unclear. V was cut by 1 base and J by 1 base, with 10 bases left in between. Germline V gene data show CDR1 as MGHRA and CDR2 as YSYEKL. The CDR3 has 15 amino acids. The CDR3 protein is CASSQGFAVQETQYF. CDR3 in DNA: TGCGCCAGCAGCCAAGGATTCGCGGTCCAAGAGACCCAGTACTTC.

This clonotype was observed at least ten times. The CDR3 DNA reads TGTGCCAGCAGCCTCCAGGGCCGGCACCTTGGGGACACTGAAGCTTTCTTT. Translation: CASSLQGRHLGDTEAFF. The chain joins TRBV7-2 to TRBJ1-1; possible D gene TRBD1, 5 bases. V was trimmed by 5 bases and J by 3 bases, leaving 22 bases between them. Germline V gene lookup returns CDR1 SGHTA and CDR2 FQGNSA. This CDR3 has 17 residues.

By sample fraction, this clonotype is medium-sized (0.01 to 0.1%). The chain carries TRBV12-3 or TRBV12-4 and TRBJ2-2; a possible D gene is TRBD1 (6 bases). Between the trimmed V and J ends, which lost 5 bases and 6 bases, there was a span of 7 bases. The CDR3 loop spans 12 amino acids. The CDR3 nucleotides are TGTGCCAGCAGTCAGGGGTCCGGGGAGCTGTTTTTT. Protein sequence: CASSQGSGELFF.

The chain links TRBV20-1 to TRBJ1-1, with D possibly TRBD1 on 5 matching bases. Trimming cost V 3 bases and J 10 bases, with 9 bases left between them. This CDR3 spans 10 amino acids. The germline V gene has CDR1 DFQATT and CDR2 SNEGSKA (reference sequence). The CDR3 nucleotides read TGCAGTGCTAGTCGCGGGACAGCTTTCTTT. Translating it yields CSASRGTAFF.

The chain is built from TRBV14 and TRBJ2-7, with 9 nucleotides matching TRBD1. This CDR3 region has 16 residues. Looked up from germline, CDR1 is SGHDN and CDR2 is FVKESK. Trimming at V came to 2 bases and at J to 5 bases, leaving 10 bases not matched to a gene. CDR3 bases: TGTGCCAGCAGCCAAACTACAGGGGGCGCGGGCAACGAGCAGTACTTC. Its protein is CASSQTTGGAGNEQYF.

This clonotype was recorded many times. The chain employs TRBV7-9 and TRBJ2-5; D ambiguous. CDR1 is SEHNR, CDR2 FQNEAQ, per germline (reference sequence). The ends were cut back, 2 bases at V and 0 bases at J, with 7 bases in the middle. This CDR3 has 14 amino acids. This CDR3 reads CASSLINYQETQYF. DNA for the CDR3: TGTGCCAGCAGCTTAATAAACTACCAAGAGACCCAGTACTTC.

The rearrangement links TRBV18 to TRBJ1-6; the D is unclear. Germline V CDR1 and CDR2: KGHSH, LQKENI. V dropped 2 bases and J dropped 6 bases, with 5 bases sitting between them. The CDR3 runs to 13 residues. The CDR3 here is CASSPRSNSPLHF. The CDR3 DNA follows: TGTGCCAGCTCACCAAGGTCTAATTCACCCCTCCACTTT.

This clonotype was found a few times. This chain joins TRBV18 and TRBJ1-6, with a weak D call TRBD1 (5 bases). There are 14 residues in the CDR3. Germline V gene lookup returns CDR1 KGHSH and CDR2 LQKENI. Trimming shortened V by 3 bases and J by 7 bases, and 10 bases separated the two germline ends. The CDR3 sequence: CASSPYRLNSPLHF. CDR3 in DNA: TGTGCCAGCTCACCTTACAGGTTGAATTCACCCCTCCACTTT.

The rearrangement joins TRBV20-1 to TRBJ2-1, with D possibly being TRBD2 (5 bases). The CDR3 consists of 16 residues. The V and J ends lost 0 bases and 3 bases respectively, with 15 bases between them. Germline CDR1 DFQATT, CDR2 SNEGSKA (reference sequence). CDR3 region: CSARDTGIGNYNEQFF. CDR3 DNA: TGCAGTGCTAGAGATACCGGGATCGGGAACTACAATGAGCAGTTCTTC.

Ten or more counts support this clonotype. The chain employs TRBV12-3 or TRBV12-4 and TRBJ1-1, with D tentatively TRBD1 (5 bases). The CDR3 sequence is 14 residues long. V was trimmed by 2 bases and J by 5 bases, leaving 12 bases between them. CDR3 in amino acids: CASSLRGRATEAFF. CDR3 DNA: TGTGCCAGCAGTTTAAGGGGCAGGGCGACTGAAGCTTTCTTT.

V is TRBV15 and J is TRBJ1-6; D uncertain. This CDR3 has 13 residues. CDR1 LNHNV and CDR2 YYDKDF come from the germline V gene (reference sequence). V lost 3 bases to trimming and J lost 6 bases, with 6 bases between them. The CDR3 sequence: CATSSGRNSPLHF. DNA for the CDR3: TGTGCCACCAGCAGTGGACGTAATTCACCCCTCCACTTT.

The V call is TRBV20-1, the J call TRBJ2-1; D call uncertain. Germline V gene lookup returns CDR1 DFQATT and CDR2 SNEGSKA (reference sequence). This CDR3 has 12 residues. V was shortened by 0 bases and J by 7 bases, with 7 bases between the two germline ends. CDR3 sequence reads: CSARDRRNEQFF. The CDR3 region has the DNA TGCAGTGCTAGAGATCGTCGGAATGAGCAGTTCTTC.

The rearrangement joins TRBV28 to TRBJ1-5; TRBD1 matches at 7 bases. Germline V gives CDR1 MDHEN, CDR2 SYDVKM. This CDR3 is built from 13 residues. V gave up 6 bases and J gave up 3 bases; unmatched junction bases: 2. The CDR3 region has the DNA TGTGCCAGCAGGACAGGGTACAATCAGCCCCAGCATTTT. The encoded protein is CASRTGYNQPQHF.

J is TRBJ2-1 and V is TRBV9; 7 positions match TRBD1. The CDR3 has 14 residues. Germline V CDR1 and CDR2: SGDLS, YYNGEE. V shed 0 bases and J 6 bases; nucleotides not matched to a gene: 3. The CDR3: CASSVDSGGNEQFF. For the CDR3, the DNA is TGTGCCAGCAGCGTAGACTCAGGGGGCAATGAGCAGTTCTTC.

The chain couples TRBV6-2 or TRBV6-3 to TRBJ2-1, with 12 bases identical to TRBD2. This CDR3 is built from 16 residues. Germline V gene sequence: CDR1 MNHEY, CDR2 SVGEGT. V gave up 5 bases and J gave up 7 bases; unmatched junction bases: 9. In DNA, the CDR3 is TGTGCCAGCAGTAAACGCTATGGACTAGCGGGAAATGAGCAGTTCTTC. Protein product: CASSKRYGLAGNEQFF.

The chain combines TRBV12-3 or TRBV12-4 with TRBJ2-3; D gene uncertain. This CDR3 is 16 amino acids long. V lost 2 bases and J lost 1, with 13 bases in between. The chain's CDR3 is CASSLRNLRGTDTQYF. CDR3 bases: TGTGCCAGCAGTTTAAGGAACCTCCGAGGCACAGATACGCAGTATTTT.

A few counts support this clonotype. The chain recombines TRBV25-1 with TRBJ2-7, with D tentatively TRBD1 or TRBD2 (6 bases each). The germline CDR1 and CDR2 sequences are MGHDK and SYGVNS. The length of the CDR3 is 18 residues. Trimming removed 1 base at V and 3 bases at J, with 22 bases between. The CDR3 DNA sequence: TGTGCCAGCAGTGAATTAAGTCCAGGGGTACGGGGGATCTACGAGCAGTACTTC. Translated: CASSELSPGVRGIYEQYF.

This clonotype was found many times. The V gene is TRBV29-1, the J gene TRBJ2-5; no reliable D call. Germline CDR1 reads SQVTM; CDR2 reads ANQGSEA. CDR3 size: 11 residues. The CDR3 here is CSRTWGETQYF. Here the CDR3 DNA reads TGCAGTCGGACCTGGGGTGAGACCCAGTACTTC.

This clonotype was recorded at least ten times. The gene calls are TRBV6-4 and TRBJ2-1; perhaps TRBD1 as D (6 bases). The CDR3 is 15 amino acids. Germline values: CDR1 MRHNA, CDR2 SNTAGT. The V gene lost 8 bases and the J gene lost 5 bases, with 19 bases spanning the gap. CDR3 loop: CASGYRAGTNNEQFF. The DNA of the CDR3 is TGTGCCAGCGGGTACAGGGCCGGGACCAACAATGAGCAGTTCTTC.

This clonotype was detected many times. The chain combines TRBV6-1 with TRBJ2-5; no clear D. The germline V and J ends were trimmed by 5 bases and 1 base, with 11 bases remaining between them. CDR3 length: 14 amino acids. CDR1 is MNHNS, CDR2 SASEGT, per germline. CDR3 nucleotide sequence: TGTGCCAGCAGTCTTTTGGGGTCCCAAGAGACCCAGTACTTC. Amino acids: CASSLLGSQETQYF.

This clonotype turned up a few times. This chain's CDR3 is CATSRAPRETQYF. The CDR3 nucleotides are TGTGCCACCAGCAGGGCGCCCAGGGAGACCCAGTACTTC. The J gene is TRBJ2-5, the V gene TRBV15, with D unclear. CDR1 is LNHNV and CDR2 is YYDKDF in the germline V gene (reference sequence). Trimming pared 3 bases from V and 5 bases from J, leaving 10 bases between. This CDR3 has 13 amino acids.

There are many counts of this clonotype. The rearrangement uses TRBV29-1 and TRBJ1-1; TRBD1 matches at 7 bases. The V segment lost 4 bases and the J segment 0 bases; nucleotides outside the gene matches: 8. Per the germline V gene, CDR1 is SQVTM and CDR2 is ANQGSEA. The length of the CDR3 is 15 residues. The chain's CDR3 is CSVGQGGGMNTEAFF. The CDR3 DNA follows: TGCAGCGTTGGCCAAGGGGGCGGAATGAACACTGAAGCTTTCTTT.

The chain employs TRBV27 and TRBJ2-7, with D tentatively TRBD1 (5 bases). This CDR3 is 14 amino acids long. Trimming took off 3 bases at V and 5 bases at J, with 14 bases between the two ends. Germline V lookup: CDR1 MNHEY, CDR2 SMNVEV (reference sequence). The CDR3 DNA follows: TGTGCCAGCAGTTTTAGGGGCGAAAGTAACGAGCAGTACTTC. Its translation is CASSFRGESNEQYF.

The CDR3 bases are TGCAGTGCTAGAGATCCGACAGGACAGGGTGCCTCCGGGGAGCTGTTTTTT. Its translation: CSARDPTGQGASGELFF. The V and J genes are TRBV20-1 and TRBJ2-2; 8 bases map to TRBD1. The CDR3 is 17 amino acids. The V gene end was trimmed by 0 bases and the J gene end by 6 bases; junction bases not matched to a gene: 12. The germline V gene encodes CDR1 DFQATT and CDR2 SNEGSKA (reference sequence).

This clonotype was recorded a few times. The CDR3 sequence is CATSRDIGQGTDTQYF. The CDR3 DNA reads TGTGCCACCAGCAGAGATATAGGACAGGGCACAGATACGCAGTATTTT. This rearrangement joins TRBV15 to TRBJ2-3, with TRBD1 identical over 7 bases. CDR3 length equals 16 residues. J gave up 1 base and V 0 bases, and 4 bases lay outside the gene matches. In germline, CDR1 is LNHNV, CDR2 YYDKDF (reference sequence).

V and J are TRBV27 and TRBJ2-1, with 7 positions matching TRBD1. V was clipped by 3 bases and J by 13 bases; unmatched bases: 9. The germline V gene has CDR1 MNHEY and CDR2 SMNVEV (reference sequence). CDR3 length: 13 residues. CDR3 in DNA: TGTGCCAGCAGTTTGTCCGGGACAGCTTTACAGTTCTTC. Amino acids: CASSLSGTALQFF.

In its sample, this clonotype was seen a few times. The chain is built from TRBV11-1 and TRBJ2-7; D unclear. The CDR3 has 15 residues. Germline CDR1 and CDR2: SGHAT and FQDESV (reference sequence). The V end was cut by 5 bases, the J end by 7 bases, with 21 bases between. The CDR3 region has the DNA TGTGCCAGCAGCCCACGCCGTCGGGTCTCATGGGAGCAGTACTTC. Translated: CASSPRRRVSWEQYF.

The CDR3 DNA reads TGCGCCAGCAGCTTGGCATACGGGTCCTACGAGCAGTACTTC. Protein: CASSLAYGSYEQYF. The rearrangement links TRBV5-1 to TRBJ2-7; D remains ambiguous. The CDR3 totals 14 residues. Between the trimmed V and J ends, which lost 0 bases and 1 base, there was a span of 8 bases. Germline V lookup: CDR1 SGHRS, CDR2 YFSETQ.

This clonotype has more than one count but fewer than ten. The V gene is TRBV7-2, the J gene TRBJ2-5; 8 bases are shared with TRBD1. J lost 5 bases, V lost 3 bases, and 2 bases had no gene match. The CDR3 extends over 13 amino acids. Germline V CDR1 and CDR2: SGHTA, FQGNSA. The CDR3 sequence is CASSFQGAETQYF. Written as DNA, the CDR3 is TGTGCCAGCAGCTTTCAGGGGGCTGAGACCCAGTACTTC.